This TCR beta chain was recorded in a study of blood T cell repertoires in COVID-19. Study information: Donors in the United States, Italy and Spain gave samples during acute or convalescent COVID-19.

The V end lost 0 bases, the J end lost 0 bases, and 8 bases lay between the germline ends. The CDR3 loop spans 16 amino acids. Germline CDR1 MNHEY, CDR2 SVGAGI. Per the authors' pipeline: Reference gene primer amplification yielded estimated nucleated cell counts. Method: immunoSEQ multiplex PCR; TCRdb's copy keeps in-frame clones and lacks some. That table supplies the V and J calls and clone size; D and trimming were determined from the DNA. The data show around 100,000 clones, with 90% seen just once and 5.1% held by the top ten. The chain joins TRBV6-5 to TRBJ2-2; perhaps TRBD1 as D (6 bases). The sample was peripheral blood. This TCR came from a man between 45 and 60 years old with acute or convalescent COVID-19. The CDR3 region is CASSYSRTANTGELFF. DNA for the CDR3: TGTGCCAGCAGTTACTCTCGGACAGCGAACACCGGGGAGCTGTTTTTT.